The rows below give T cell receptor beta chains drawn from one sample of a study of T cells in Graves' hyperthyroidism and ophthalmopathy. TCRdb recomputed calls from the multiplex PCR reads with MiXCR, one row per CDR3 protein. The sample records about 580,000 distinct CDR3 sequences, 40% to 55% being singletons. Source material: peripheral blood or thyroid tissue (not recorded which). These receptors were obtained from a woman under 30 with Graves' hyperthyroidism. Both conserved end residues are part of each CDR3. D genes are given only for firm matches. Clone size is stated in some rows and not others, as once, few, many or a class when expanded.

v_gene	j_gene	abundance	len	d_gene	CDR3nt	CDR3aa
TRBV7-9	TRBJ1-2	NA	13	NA	TGTGCCAGCAGCTTAGGGACAGAGGTGAGGTACACCTTC	CASSLGTEVRYTF
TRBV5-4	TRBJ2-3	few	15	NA	TGTGCCAGCAGCTCTCCAGGGGAAGTGACAGATACGCAGTATTTT	CASSSPGEVTDTQYF
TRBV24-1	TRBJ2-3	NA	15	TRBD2	TGTGCCACCAGCGACAGCGGGAGCGGGGCAGATACGCAGTATTTT	CATSDSGSGADTQYF
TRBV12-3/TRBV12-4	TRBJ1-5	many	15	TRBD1	TGTGCCAGCAGTGGGGGTGGGACAGGGCCTCAGCCCCAGCATTTT	CASSGGGTGPQPQHF
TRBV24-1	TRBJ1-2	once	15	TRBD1	TGTGCCTGGACCGGCGAGACAGGGGGCTTCTATGGCTACACCTTC	CAWTGETGGFYGYTF
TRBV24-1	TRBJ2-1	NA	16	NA	TGTGCCACCAGTGATTTGCAAGCGGTATCCTACAATGAGCAGTTCTTC	CATSDLQAVSYNEQFF
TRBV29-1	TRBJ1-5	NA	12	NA	TGCAGCGTTATACAGGGAACTCAGCCCCAGCATTTT	CSVIQGTQPQHF
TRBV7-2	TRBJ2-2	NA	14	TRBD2	TGTGCCAGCAGCCCCCGGACTAGTCCCGGGGGGCTGTTTTTT	CASSPRTSPGGLFF
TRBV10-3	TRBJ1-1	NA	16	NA	TGTGCCATCAGTGACTATAGCGGGAGAGGGGGCACTGAAGCTTTCTTT	CAISDYSGRGGTEAFF
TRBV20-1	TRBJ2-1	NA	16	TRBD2	TGCAGTGCTAAAACCGGGACTAGCGGGAGGGCCTATGAGCAGTTCTTC	CSAKTGTSGRAYEQFF
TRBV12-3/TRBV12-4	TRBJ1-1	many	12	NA	TGTGCCAGCAGTTTATTGGGAGGGGTAACTTTCTTT	CASSLLGGVTFF
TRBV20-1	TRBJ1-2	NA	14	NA	TGCAGTGCTCTTGGGGGGGAGGGGACTTATGGCTACACCTTC	CSALGGEGTYGYTF
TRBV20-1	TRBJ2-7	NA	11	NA	TGCAGTGCTAGGGGGGGCGGGGAGCAGTACTTC	CSARGGGEQYF
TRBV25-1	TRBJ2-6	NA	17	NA	TGTGCTAGAGAGGTTGGGGCTTTTGGTTCCGGGGCCAACGTCCTGACTTTC	CAREVGAFGSGANVLTF
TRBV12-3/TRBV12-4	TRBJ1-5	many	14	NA	TGTGCCAGCAGTTTTTCCAGGATCGATCAGCCCCAGCATTTT	CASSFSRIDQPQHF
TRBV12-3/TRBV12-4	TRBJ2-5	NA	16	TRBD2	TGTGCCAGCCAAAGGGGTAGCGGGTCTATCTACAATGAGCAGTACTTC	CASQRGSGSIYNEQYF
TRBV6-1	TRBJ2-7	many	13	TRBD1	TGTGCCAGCGTATCTAACAGGGGCTACGAGCAGTACTTC	CASVSNRGYEQYF
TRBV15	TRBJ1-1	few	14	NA	TGTGCCACCAGCAGAGTAGAAGTAAACACTGAAGCTTTCTTT	CATSRVEVNTEAFF
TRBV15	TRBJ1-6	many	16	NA	TGTGCCACCAGCAGTCTGAGGGAGGGGGACGCTTCACCCCTCCACTTT	CATSSLREGDASPLHF
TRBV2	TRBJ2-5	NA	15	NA	TGTGCCACGGGACTAGGACAGGATTACCAAGAGACCCAGTACTTC	CATGLGQDYQETQYF
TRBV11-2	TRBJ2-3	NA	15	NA	TGTGCCAGCAGCTTATACCGGACACTCACAGATATGCAGTATTTT	CASSLYRTLTDMQYF
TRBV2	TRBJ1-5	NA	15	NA	TGTGCCAGCAGTGAGGGGGTGGGGGACAATCAGCCCCAGCATTTT	CASSEGVGDNQPQHF
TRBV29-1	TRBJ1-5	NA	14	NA	TGCAGCTTAGTTGGTCAGGGGCTGGATCAGCCCCAGCATTTT	CSLVGQGLDQPQHF
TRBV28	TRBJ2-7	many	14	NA	TGTGCCAGCAGCCCCTTGCAAGTAGTCTACGAGCAGTACTTC	CASSPLQVVYEQYF
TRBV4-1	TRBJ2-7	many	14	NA	TGCGCCAGCAGCCAAGGGTCGGCGACCTACGAGCAGTACTTC	CASSQGSATYEQYF
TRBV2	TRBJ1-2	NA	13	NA	TGTGCCAGCAGTGGAGGCAGGGCCTATGGCTACACCTTC	CASSGGRAYGYTF
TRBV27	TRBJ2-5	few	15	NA	TGTGCCAGCAGTTCCCGGACAGTGTACCAAGAGACCCAGTACTTC	CASSSRTVYQETQYF
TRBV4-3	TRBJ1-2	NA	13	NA	TGCGCCAGCAGCCAAGACCGGACCTATGGCTACACCTTC	CASSQDRTYGYTF
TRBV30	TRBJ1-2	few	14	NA	TGTGCCTGGAGTGTAATGGTGAATAACTATGGCTACACCTTC	CAWSVMVNNYGYTF
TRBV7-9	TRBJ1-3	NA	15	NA	TGTGCCAGCAGCCCACCCCGGACAACTAGAAACACCATATATTTT	CASSPPRTTRNTIYF
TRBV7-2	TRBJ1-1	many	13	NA	TGTGCCAGCAGCTTACTCTTACAGGGTGAAGCTTTCTTT	CASSLLLQGEAFF
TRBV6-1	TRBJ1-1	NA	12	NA	TGTGCCATCAGTGAAGGGGTCACTGAAGCTTTCTTT	CAISEGVTEAFF
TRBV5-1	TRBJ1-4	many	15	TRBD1	TGCGCCAGCAGCCCAGGACAGGTCCTTAATGAAAAACTGTTTTTT	CASSPGQVLNEKLFF
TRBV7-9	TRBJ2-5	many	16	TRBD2	TGTGCCAGCAGCCCCGGGACTAGCGGGAGTGGAGAGACCCAGTACTTC	CASSPGTSGSGETQYF
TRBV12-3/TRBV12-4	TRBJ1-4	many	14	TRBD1	TGTGCCAGCAGCTTACGGACAGGGAACGAAAAACTGTTTTTT	CASSLRTGNEKLFF
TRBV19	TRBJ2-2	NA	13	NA	TGTGCCAGTAGTATAGCAACGGTCGGGGAGCTGTTTTTT	CASSIATVGELFF
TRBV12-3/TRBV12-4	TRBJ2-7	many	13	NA	TGTGCCAGCGGCCCCAGGGATGACTACGAGCAGTACTTC	CASGPRDDYEQYF
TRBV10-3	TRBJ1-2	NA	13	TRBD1	TGTGCCGCCTGGACAGGGGCCGTCTATGGCTACACCTTC	CAAWTGAVYGYTF
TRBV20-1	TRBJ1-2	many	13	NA	TGCAGTGCCCCCCCGGTATCAGAGAAAGGCTACACCTTC	CSAPPVSEKGYTF
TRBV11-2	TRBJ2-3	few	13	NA	TGTGCCAGCAGCCCTAGGGCCAGGGCGACGCAGTATTTT	CASSPRARATQYF
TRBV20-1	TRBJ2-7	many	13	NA	TGCAGTGCATCTCGGACACAGACCTACGAGCAGTACTTC	CSASRTQTYEQYF
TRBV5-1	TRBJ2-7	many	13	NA	TGCGCCACCCAGCGGGACAGAGATTACGAGCAGTACTTC	CATQRDRDYEQYF
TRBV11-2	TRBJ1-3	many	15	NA	TGTGCCAGCAGCTTTGGGCAGCCGTCTGGAAACACCATATATTTT	CASSFGQPSGNTIYF
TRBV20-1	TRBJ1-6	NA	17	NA	TGCAGTGCTAGAGAACCTCGGGGGCAGAGCTATAATTCACCCCTCCACTTT	CSAREPRGQSYNSPLHF
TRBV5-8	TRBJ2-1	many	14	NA	TGTGCCAGCAGCATAGGACAGTTTATCTCCGAGCAGTTCTTC	CASSIGQFISEQFF
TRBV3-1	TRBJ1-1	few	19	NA	TGTGCCAGCAGCCAAGGGTCGACAGGTATTGGGTTTGGTTACACTGAAGCTTTCTTT	CASSQGSTGIGFGYTEAFF
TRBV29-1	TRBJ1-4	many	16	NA	TGCAGCGTTGGGGGAACAGGAGAATCAACTAATGAAAAACTGTTTTTT	CSVGGTGESTNEKLFF
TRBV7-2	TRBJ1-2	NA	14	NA	TGTGCCAGCAGCTTGCCCTCCGGGAACTATGGCTACACCTTC	CASSLPSGNYGYTF
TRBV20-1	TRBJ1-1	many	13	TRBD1	TGCAGTGGCCTGACAGGGTCCGACACTGAAGCTTTCTTT	CSGLTGSDTEAFF
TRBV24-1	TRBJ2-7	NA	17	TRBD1	TGTGCCACCAGTGATGCTACCTACGGGACAGGGGGCAGCGAGCAGTACTTC	CATSDATYGTGGSEQYF
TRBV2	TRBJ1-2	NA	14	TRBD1	TGTGCCAGCAGCTCATGGGACAGGGAGGTTGGCTACACCTTC	CASSSWDREVGYTF
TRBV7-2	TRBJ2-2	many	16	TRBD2	TGTGCCAGCAGCCTTCGACTAGCGTCAAACACCGGGGAGCTGTTTTTT	CASSLRLASNTGELFF
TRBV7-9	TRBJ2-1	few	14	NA	TGTGCCAGCAGCTTAGGGAGACTACTGAATGAGCAGTTCTTC	CASSLGRLLNEQFF
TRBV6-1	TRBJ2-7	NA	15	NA	TGTGCCAGCACCCTAAGAACAGGGACCTTATCCGAGCAGTACTTC	CASTLRTGTLSEQYF
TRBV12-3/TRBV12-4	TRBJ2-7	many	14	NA	TGTGCCAGCAGTTCAGGGTTCTCTCTGGGCGAGCAGTACTTC	CASSSGFSLGEQYF
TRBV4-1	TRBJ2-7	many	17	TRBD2	TGCGCCAGCAGCCTAAGGACTAGCGGGAGTATTGTGTACGAGCAGTACTTC	CASSLRTSGSIVYEQYF